Presented here are 10 T cell receptor beta chains from one specimen sequenced in a study of T cells in Graves' hyperthyroidism and ophthalmopathy. The source material, RNA transcripts, was used to amplify TCR beta CDR3 regions. First-round RT-PCR with HTBI primers amplified the TCR CDR3 region. Using its own MiXCR run on the multiplex PCR reads, TCRdb lists one record per CDR3 protein. The table records a few hundred thousand distinct CDR3 sequences, over 12% of them present only once. Sequenced material: blood. The receptors originated from a woman between 45 and 60 years old with Graves' hyperthyroidism that later progressed to Graves' ophthalmopathy.

This clonotype occurred many times. The chain links TRBV9 to TRBJ2-1; possibly TRBD1 or TRBD2 for D (5 bases each). CDR3 size: 13 residues. Germline values: CDR1 SGDLS, CDR2 YYNGEE. V lost 0 bases and J 5 bases, leaving 6 bases between the germline ends. CDR3 DNA: TGTGCCAGCAGCGTAGGGGGGAACAATGAGCAGTTCTTC. Amino acids: CASSVGGNNEQFF.

Ten or more counts support this clonotype. The chain is built from TRBV24-1 and TRBJ2-1; TRBD2 matches 8 bases. The germline CDR1 and CDR2 sequences are KGHDR and SFDVKD. V dropped 1 base and J dropped 8; count of bases not matched to a gene: 3. The CDR3 extends over 14 amino acids. CDR3 loop: CATSDLWREDEQFF. CDR3 in DNA: TGTGCCACCAGTGATTTATGGCGGGAGGATGAGCAGTTCTTC.

This clonotype was counted at least ten times. The chain carries TRBV28 and TRBJ1-1, with unresolved D. This CDR3 has 13 amino acids. Trimming took 5 bases from V and 5 from J, leaving 12 bases between them. Looked up from germline, CDR1 is MDHEN and CDR2 is SYDVKM. The CDR3 sequence: CASSPYGRTEAFF. The CDR3 region has the DNA TGTGCCAGCAGTCCATATGGAAGGACTGAAGCTTTCTTT.

This chain uses TRBV20-1 with TRBJ2-7; 7 nucleotides line up with TRBD1. The trim removed 5 bases at V and 1 base at J, leaving 14 bases unmatched. Per germline, CDR1 DFQATT and CDR2 SNEGSKA (reference sequence). The CDR3 runs 16 residues. The CDR3, as DNA: TGCAGTGCTGCCACCCTATTCGGGACAGTGTCCTACGAGCAGTACTTC. Protein product: CSAATLFGTVSYEQYF.

Ten or more counts support this clonotype. The genes are TRBV12-3 or TRBV12-4 and TRBJ2-1, with D perhaps TRBD2 (6 bases). The CDR3 runs 14 residues. V was cut by 7 bases and J by 5 bases, with 15 bases left in between. This CDR3 is CASKTSPSDNEQFF. CDR3 coding DNA: TGTGCCAGCAAAACTAGCCCATCTGACAATGAGCAGTTCTTC.

This clonotype was observed at least ten times. This chain joins TRBV7-8 and TRBJ2-2, with TRBD2 as a possible D gene (6 bases). This CDR3 has 15 residues. The V end lost 5 bases, the J end lost 2 bases, and 12 bases lay between the germline ends. Germline V gives CDR1 SGHVS, CDR2 FQNEAQ. The CDR3 loop reads CASSHYAGNTGELFF. The CDR3 DNA follows: TGTGCCAGCAGCCACTACGCGGGAAACACCGGGGAGCTGTTTTTT.

This clonotype has a count of ten or more. This CDR3 is CASSLSTDYGYTF. The DNA of the CDR3 is TGTGCCAGCAGTTTATCGACGGACTATGGCTACACCTTC. V usage is TRBV27 and J usage is TRBJ1-2; D is unclear. Germline CDR1 and CDR2: MNHEY and SMNVEV (reference sequence). V dropped 0 bases and J dropped 3 bases, with 5 bases sitting between them. The CDR3 length is 13 residues.

This clonotype appeared many times. The chain carries TRBV5-5 and TRBJ1-1; maybe TRBD1 (5 bases). Germline CDR1 reads SGHKS; CDR2 reads YYEKEE (reference sequence). The CDR3 runs 13 residues. Trimming shortened V by 2 bases and J by 5 bases, and 10 bases separated the two germline ends. The CDR3 region has the DNA TGTGCCAGCAGCTTTACGGGGGAGACTGAAGCTTTCTTT. Translated: CASSFTGETEAFF. The complete variable domain, with remaining parts taken from reference TRBV5-5 and TRBJ1-1, reads DAGVTQSPTHLIKTRGQQVTLRCSPISGHKSVSWYQQVLGQGPQFIFQYYEKEERGRGNFPDRFSARQFPNYSSELNVNALLLGDSALYLCASSFTGETEAFFGQGTRLTVV.

The table lists this clonotype with many counts. The chain recombines TRBV14 with TRBJ2-1; 12 bases agree with TRBD2. Germline loops: CDR1 SGHDN, CDR2 FVKESK. With V trimmed by 5 bases and J by 6 bases, 8 bases remained unmatched. The CDR3 contains 16 residues. This CDR3 reads CASSLLAGGRSNEQFF. CDR3 in DNA: TGTGCCAGCAGCTTGCTAGCGGGAGGGAGAAGCAATGAGCAGTTCTTC.

This chain connects TRBV5-1 to TRBJ2-5, with D perhaps given as TRBD1 or TRBD2 (5 bases each). The CDR3 spans 14 residues. Between the trimmed V and J ends, which lost 4 bases and 9 bases, there was a span of 19 bases. The germline V gene encodes CDR1 SGHRS and CDR2 YFSETQ. The CDR3 nucleotides are TGCGCCAGCAGCAGGGACCCCAGGGCCGAGGCCCAGTACTTC. It translates to CASSRDPRAEAQYF.